The 24 T cell receptor beta chains given below trace back to one sample, sequenced in a study of cytomegalovirus exposure and HLA in healthy donors. Here immunoSEQ multiplex PCR was the method, and the copy in TCRdb shows in-frame clones only, minus some. The data hold approximately 260,000 clones, with approximately 83% observed a single time. Sequencing input: PBMCs. Receptors originate from a woman aged 25 to 39 in good health and CMV-seropositive.

The V and J genes are TRBV4-1 and TRBJ2-7; TRBD1 agrees at 7 bases. In germline, CDR1 is MGHRA, CDR2 YSYEKL. CDR3 length equals 17 residues. With 1 base clipped from V and 0 bases from J, the junction kept 9 bases outside the gene matches. The CDR3 region is CASSQVEAQGSSYEQYF. The DNA of the CDR3 is TGCGCCAGCAGCCAAGTGGAAGCACAGGGGTCCTCCTACGAGCAGTACTTC.

The rearrangement joins TRBV19 to TRBJ1-1; weak D call: TRBD1 (6 bases). Germline V lookup: CDR1 LNHDA, CDR2 SQIVND (reference sequence). The CDR3 is 14 amino acids. V lost 5 bases and J 3 bases, leaving 13 bases between the germline ends. In DNA, the CDR3 is TGTGCCAGTAGTCTCGGGACATTCGACACTGAAGCTTTCTTT. This codes for CASSLGTFDTEAFF.

This chain's CDR3 is CASSSLTGSTDTQYF. For the CDR3, the DNA is TGTGCCAGCAGCTCATTGACAGGGAGCACAGATACGCAGTATTTT. The chain recombines TRBV11-2 with TRBJ2-3; 7 bases fit TRBD1. Germline V gene sequence: CDR1 SGHAT, CDR2 FQNNGV. The CDR3 length is 15 residues. Losses at the gene ends were 4 bases for V and 0 bases for J; bases not matched to a gene: 4.

CDR3 loop: CASRDKEWSTEAFF. The CDR3 nucleotides read TGTGCCAGCAGAGATAAAGAGTGGAGCACTGAAGCTTTCTTT. This sequence joins TRBV2 and TRBJ1-1; no clear D gene. Germline V gene lookup returns CDR1 SNHLY and CDR2 FYNNEI. V lost 6 bases and J lost 4, with 15 bases in between. The CDR3 sequence is 14 residues long. The complete variable domain, with remaining parts taken from reference TRBV2 and TRBJ1-1, reads EPEVTQTPSHQVTQMGQEVILRCVPISNHLYFYWYRQILGQKVEFLVSFYNNEISEKSEIFDDQFSVERPDGSNFTLKIRSTKLEDSAMYFCASRDKEWSTEAFFGQGTRLTVV.

The J gene is TRBJ1-5, the V gene TRBV6-1; 9 nucleotides match TRBD1. The CDR3 extends over 17 amino acids. Trimming cost V 3 bases and J 0 bases; bases outside gene matches: 6. Per germline, CDR1 MNHNS and CDR2 SASEGT. In nucleotides, the CDR3 is TGTGCCAGCAGTGAGAGGGGACAGGGATATAGCAATCAGCCCCAGCATTTT. Translation: CASSERGQGYSNQPQHF.

V and J are TRBV11-3 and TRBJ2-7; a possible D gene is TRBD1 (5 bases). The CDR3 sequence is 13 residues long. Trimming took off 1 base at V and 3 bases at J, with 7 bases between the two ends. From germline, CDR1 is SGHNT and CDR2 YENEEA. The CDR3 DNA reads as TGTGCCAGCAGCTTAGCAGGGATCTACGAGCAGTACTTC. Protein sequence: CASSLAGIYEQYF.

This clone has just one count. The chain joins TRBV7-2 to TRBJ2-3, with 13 bases lining up with TRBD2. The CDR3 has 16 residues. Losses at the gene ends were 5 bases for V and 2 bases for J; bases not matched to a gene: 4. The germline CDR1 and CDR2 sequences are SGHTA and FQGNSA. The CDR3 sequence: CASSPGLAGPTDTQYF. DNA of the CDR3: TGTGCCAGCAGCCCGGGACTAGCGGGACCCACAGATACGCAGTATTTT.

This clone was counted a single time. The V gene is TRBV5-4, the J gene TRBJ1-2; 12 bases are a match to TRBD1. From germline, CDR1 is SGHNT and CDR2 YYREEE (reference sequence). CDR3 length: 15 residues. J was trimmed by 9 bases and V by 2 bases; bases with no gene match: 8. The CDR3 DNA follows: TGTGCCAGCAGCTTTGGCACCGGGACAGGGGGCAGCTACACCTTC. The encoded protein is CASSFGTGTGGSYTF.

V and J are TRBV30 and TRBJ2-7; 10 nucleotides match TRBD1. Per the germline V gene, CDR1 is GTSNPN and CDR2 is SVGIG (reference sequence). Losses at the gene ends were 3 bases for V and 5 bases for J; bases not matched to a gene: 10. CDR3 length equals 15 residues. The CDR3 sequence: CAWSLGTGVWHEQYF. In DNA form, the CDR3 reads TGTGCCTGGAGCCTAGGGACAGGGGTCTGGCACGAGCAGTACTTC.

This rearrangement joins TRBV28 to TRBJ2-4, with 9 bases lining up with TRBD1. The CDR3 sequence is 15 residues long. The ends lost 3 bases at V and 8 bases at J; junction bases unmatched: 8. Germline CDR1 MDHEN, CDR2 SYDVKM. The chain's CDR3 is CASSFIGQGIDIQYF. CDR3 nucleotide sequence: TGTGCCAGCAGTTTTATCGGACAGGGGATCGACATTCAGTACTTC.

The genes are TRBV11-2 and TRBJ2-1; 7 bases map to TRBD2. Germline V gene sequence: CDR1 SGHAT, CDR2 FQNNGV. V lost 4 bases and J lost 4; bases outside the gene matches: 4. This CDR3 region has 14 residues. This CDR3 reads CASSSKREYNEQFF. In nucleotides, the CDR3 is TGTGCCAGCAGCTCTAAGCGGGAATACAATGAGCAGTTCTTC.

The chain combines TRBV7-8 with TRBJ2-2; D is perhaps TRBD2 (5 bases). V shed 1 base and J shed 6 bases, with 9 bases lying between them. CDR3 length: 14 amino acids. CDR1 and CDR2 (germline): SGHVS, FQNEAQ. The CDR3 sequence: CASSLVAGPGELFF. The CDR3 DNA reads as TGTGCCAGCAGCTTAGTGGCGGGCCCCGGGGAGCTGTTTTTT.

The chain recombines TRBV1 with TRBJ2-5; the D call of TRBD2 is as the table states it, not checked on the DNA. TRBV1 is recorded as a pseudogene. The CDR3 is made up of 20 amino acids. CDR3 protein: CTSSQERSGTARGFQETQYF. CDR3 sequence (DNA): TGCACCAGCAGCCAAGAAAGGTCAGGGACTGCCCGGGGGTTTCAAGAGACCCAGTACTTC.

This rearrangement joins TRBV25-1 to TRBJ2-1, with 10 bases that match TRBD2. Germline V gene data show CDR1 as MGHDK and CDR2 as SYGVNS. This CDR3 region has 15 residues. With V trimmed by 6 bases and J by 1 base, 3 bases remained unmatched. In DNA form, the CDR3 reads TGTGCCAGCAGATCTAGCGGGAGTTCCTACAATGAGCAGTTCTTC. Translating gives CASRSSGSSYNEQFF.

The chain combines TRBV14 with TRBJ2-1, with a possible D match to TRBD2 (5 bases). The CDR3 has 13 residues. The germline V and J ends were trimmed by 3 bases and 9 bases, with 12 bases remaining between them. The germline V gene has CDR1 SGHDN and CDR2 FVKESK. The CDR3 DNA reads as TGTGCCAGCAGCCAGTCTAGAGGAGGTGAGCAGTTCTTC. It translates to CASSQSRGGEQFF.

V usage is TRBV18 and J usage is TRBJ1-1, with D unresolved. The CDR3 is 13 residues long. Germline V CDR1 and CDR2: KGHSH, LQKENI. V gave up 8 bases and J gave up 1 base, with 11 bases separating them. As DNA, the CDR3 is TGTGCCAGCAGGAGTCCGGGGAACACTGAAGCTTTCTTT. It codes for CASRSPGNTEAFF.

This chain links TRBV7-8 with TRBJ1-2; no reliable D call. The V gene lost 5 bases and the J gene lost 4 bases, with 17 bases spanning the gap. The germline V gene encodes CDR1 SGHVS and CDR2 FQNEAQ. The CDR3 runs to 15 residues. The DNA of the CDR3 is TGTGCCAGCAGCCGGAGTATGACCGACGGCTATGGCTACACCTTC. Protein product: CASSRSMTDGYGYTF.

This chain uses TRBV18 with TRBJ1-1; D remains ambiguous. The length of the CDR3 is 12 residues. V dropped 3 bases and J dropped 5 bases, with 7 bases sitting between them. CDR1 and CDR2 (germline): KGHSH, LQKENI. The CDR3 loop reads CASSPGRTEAFF. Here the CDR3 DNA reads TGTGCCAGCTCACCGGGCAGGACTGAAGCTTTCTTT.

This sequence joins TRBV18 and TRBJ1-2; D is possibly TRBD1 (5 bases). Germline CDR1 KGHSH, CDR2 LQKENI. V was shortened by 1 base and J by 5 bases, with 14 bases between the two germline ends. This CDR3 has 15 residues. DNA of the CDR3: TGTGCCAGCTCACCACTTCCAGGGCAAGGGTATGGCTACACCTTC. Its protein is CASSPLPGQGYGYTF.

The chain uses TRBV29-1 and TRBJ2-7; D gene unclear. This CDR3 has 14 amino acids. Per the germline V gene, CDR1 is SQVTM and CDR2 is ANQGSEA. Trimming removed 2 bases at V and 6 bases at J, with 17 bases between. In nucleotides, the CDR3 is TGCAGCGTTGAACTCCTCATGGCTAGTGGCGAGCAGTACTTC. Its translation: CSVELLMASGEQYF.

This clone was seen a single time. The chain uses TRBV27 and TRBJ2-4, with D perhaps matching TRBD2 (6 bases). Looked up from germline, CDR1 is MNHEY and CDR2 is SMNVEV (reference sequence). The germline V and J ends were trimmed by 3 bases and 0 bases, with 9 bases remaining between them. CDR3 length: 15 amino acids. CDR3 residues: CASSLGTQAKNIQYF. CDR3 DNA sequence: TGTGCCAGCAGTTTGGGGACTCAAGCCAAAAACATTCAGTACTTC.

This chain connects TRBV28 to TRBJ2-7; TRBD1 matches 9 bases. V trimming: 5 bases; J trimming: 7 bases; junction bases outside the gene matches: 18. There are 17 residues in the CDR3. Germline CDR1 and CDR2: MDHEN and SYDVKM. The CDR3 loop is CASSALLTGQGESEQYF. The CDR3 bases are TGTGCCAGCAGTGCACTATTAACGGGACAGGGCGAGAGTGAGCAGTACTTC.

The chain links TRBV19 to TRBJ2-5; maybe TRBD2 (6 bases). From germline, CDR1 is LNHDA and CDR2 SQIVND (reference sequence). Trimming removed 3 bases at V and 5 bases at J, with 10 bases between. The CDR3 is 13 residues long. In DNA form, the CDR3 reads TGTGCCAGTAGTATGTGGGGGGAGGAGACCCAGTACTTC. This translates into CASSMWGEETQYF.

The chain combines TRBV7-7 with TRBJ1-4, with 9 bases matching TRBD1. The CDR3 has 16 residues. Germline CDR1 and CDR2: SSHAT and FNYEAQ (reference sequence). Losses at the gene ends were 1 base for V and 0 bases for J; bases not matched to a gene: 0. Written as DNA, the CDR3 is TGTGCCAGCAGCTTAGGACAGGGGGCAACTAATGAAAAACTGTTTTTT. Its translation is CASSLGQGATNEKLFF.